The 26 T cell receptor beta chains reported below all come from one sample, sequenced in a study of T cell repertoires in cytomegalovirus infection. MiXCR, run by TCRdb on the reads, gives a single entry per CDR3 protein. The sample includes approximately 500,000 distinct CDR3 sequences, approximately 17% seen only once; the top ten take about 24%. Sequencing was performed on CD8+ T cells from PBMCs. These receptors were collected from a human donor in good health (CMV status not recorded). Some clones in this sample may be carry-over from other donors' samples.

In its sample, this clonotype was seen many times. V is TRBV9 and J is TRBJ1-3, with D hard to call. CDR3 length equals 14 residues. Trimming took off 3 bases at V and 4 bases at J, with 11 bases between the two ends. Germline V gives CDR1 SGDLS, CDR2 YYNGEE. The CDR3 loop reads CASSAAGGGNTIYF. DNA of the CDR3: TGTGCCAGCAGCGCCGCAGGAGGAGGAAACACCATATATTTT.

This clonotype was seen more than once but under ten times. The chain combines TRBV29-1 with TRBJ2-4; possible D gene TRBD2, 7 bases. The CDR3 length is 17 residues. V dropped 0 bases and J dropped 1 base, with 16 bases sitting between them. Germline CDR1 SQVTM, CDR2 ANQGSEA. CDR3 nucleotide sequence: TGCAGCGTTGAAGATAGGGGGGGCGCCGACGCCAAAAACATTCAGTACTTC. The encoded protein is CSVEDRGGADAKNIQYF.

The chain has TRBV14 and TRBJ2-7; D remains ambiguous. Trimming took 4 bases from V and 4 from J, leaving 8 bases between them. Germline CDR1 and CDR2: SGHDN and FVKESK. The CDR3 sequence is 12 residues long. The CDR3 region has the DNA TGTGCCAGCAGCCCCGCGACGTACGAGCAGTACTTC. Translation gives CASSPATYEQYF.

Many counts were recorded for this clonotype. V and J are TRBV6-1 and TRBJ2-7; 12 nucleotides align to TRBD1. V trimming: 3 bases; J trimming: 6 bases; junction bases outside the gene matches: 9. Germline CDR1 is MNHNS and CDR2 is SASEGT. This CDR3 has 16 residues. This CDR3 is CASSDSSGTGGGEQYF. The CDR3 coding sequence is TGTGCCAGCAGTGACTCATCCGGGACAGGGGGCGGCGAGCAGTACTTC.

Regarding this clonotype: The junction departs from germline at one end; a sequencing error may be responsible. The chain uses TRBV6-8 and TRBJ1-1; D might be TRBD1 (5 bases). CDR1 MNHGY and CDR2 SAAAGT come from the germline V gene. This CDR3 comprises 15 residues. This CDR3 is CASSYSGGMNTEALF. CDR3 in DNA: TGTGCCAGCAGTTACTCGGGGGGGATGAACACTGAAGCGCTCTTT.

This clonotype was seen a few times. The chain carries TRBV12-3 or TRBV12-4 and TRBJ1-2, with a tentative D call TRBD1 (5 bases). V was pared by 6 bases and J by 1 base, with 12 bases between. There are 14 residues in the CDR3. CDR3 loop: CASSSDSFNYGYTF. The CDR3 region has the DNA TGTGCCAGCAGCTCCGACAGCTTTAACTATGGCTACACCTTC.

Comments on this clonotype: This may be a read error: a much more frequent sequence differs by one nucleotide. The chain couples TRBV7-2 to TRBJ1-1; D is unresolved. The CDR3 is 14 residues long. Germline V gene lookup returns CDR1 SGHTA and CDR2 FQGNSA. The CDR3 DNA sequence: TGTGGCAGCAGCCAAGGACGGTTGAACACTGAAGCTTTCTTT. Protein product: CGSSQGRLNTEAFF.

The chain recombines TRBV27 with TRBJ1-1, with D tentatively TRBD1 (6 bases). Germline CDR1 reads MNHEY; CDR2 reads SMNVEV (reference sequence). Trimming stripped 1 base from V and 6 bases from J, with 12 bases between. This CDR3 has 14 amino acids. CDR3 bases: TGTGCCAGCAGTTTATACACAGGGCACCCTGAAGCTTTCTTT. Amino acids: CASSLYTGHPEAFF.

In its sample, this clonotype was seen many times. The J gene is TRBJ1-2, the V gene TRBV27; D is uncertain. V lost 2 bases and J lost 1, with 8 bases in between. Germline values: CDR1 MNHEY, CDR2 SMNVEV (reference sequence). The CDR3 has 14 amino acids. This CDR3 is CASSLNRLNYGYTF. The CDR3 DNA reads as TGTGCCAGCAGTTTAAATAGACTTAACTATGGCTACACCTTC.

This clonotype was counted ten times or more. The chain links TRBV6-5 to TRBJ2-7; a weak D match, TRBD1 (6 bases). The CDR3 loop spans 14 amino acids. The germline V and J ends were trimmed by 2 bases and 3 bases, with 11 bases remaining between them. CDR1 MNHEY and CDR2 SVGAGI come from the germline V gene. CDR3 region: CASSYGQGSYEQYF. The DNA for the CDR3 is TGTGCCAGCAGTTACGGGCAGGGGAGCTACGAGCAGTACTTC.

This clonotype was picked up many times. The chain couples TRBV11-2 to TRBJ1-1, with D possibly TRBD1 on 6 matching bases. This CDR3 contains 12 residues. With 3 bases removed from V and 6 bases from J, the gap between germline ends came to 8 bases. CDR1 and CDR2 from the germline V gene are SGHAT and FQNNGV. In nucleotides, the CDR3 is TGTGCCAGCAGCTTCAAGGGGGCTGAAGCTTTCTTT. Its protein product is CASSFKGAEAFF.

This chain connects TRBV7-9 to TRBJ2-7, with D unresolved. V lost 1 base and J lost 2, with 6 bases in between. Germline V CDR1 and CDR2: SEHNR, FQNEAQ (reference sequence). The CDR3 loop spans 13 amino acids. The CDR3 reads CASSLGMPYEQYF. CDR3 nucleotides: TGTGCCAGCAGCTTAGGGATGCCCTACGAGCAGTACTTC.

Notes on this clonotype: The conserved phenylalanine or tryptophan normally closing the CDR3 is absent here, so this likely arose from a read error. CDR3 residues: CATRDRGQGTGHGYTY. CDR3 nucleotide sequence: TGCGCCACCCGTGACAGGGGCCAGGGGACCGGGCATGGCTACACCTAC. The chain employs TRBV5-1 and TRBJ1-2; 8 nucleotides agree with TRBD1. CDR3 length equals 16 residues. Germline-derived CDR1 and CDR2 are SGHRS and YFSETQ. After removal of 9 bases from V and 6 bases from J, the junction contained 19 bases not matched to a gene.

This clonotype was seen a handful of times. V is TRBV9 and J is TRBJ1-4; the match to TRBD1 covers 8 bases. V trimming: 2 bases; J trimming: 8 bases; junction bases outside the gene matches: 11. The CDR3 runs 16 residues. CDR1 and CDR2 from the germline V gene are SGDLS and YYNGEE. For the CDR3, the DNA is TGTGCCAGCAGCGTCCGGGCGGGGCAGGGGGCAGAAAAACTGTTTTTT. Protein sequence: CASSVRAGQGAEKLFF.

This clonotype has just one count. Since the CDR3 does not end with the conserved phenylalanine or tryptophan, this likely comes from a read error. The chain has TRBV3-1 and TRBJ2-1; D not resolved. V lost 5 bases to trimming and J lost 6 bases, with 11 bases between them. The length of the CDR3 is 13 residues. CDR1 is LGHDT, CDR2 YNNKEL, per germline (reference sequence). The CDR3 region is CASSLFGFNEQFL. The CDR3 nucleotides read TGTGCCAGCAGCTTATTCGGGTTCAATGAGCAGTTCTTA.

This clonotype was observed many times. This rearrangement joins TRBV12-3 or TRBV12-4 to TRBJ1-6; no clear D. With 1 base removed from V and 0 bases from J, the gap between germline ends came to 10 bases. The CDR3 has 17 amino acids. DNA of the CDR3: TGTGCCAGCAGTTTAGGGGCGAGGAGCTCCTATAATTCACCCCTCCACTTT. As protein: CASSLGARSSYNSPLHF.

V is TRBV6-5 and J is TRBJ2-2; TRBD1 might be the D (6 bases). This CDR3 is built from 17 residues. From germline, CDR1 is MNHEY and CDR2 SVGAGI. V lost 5 bases and J 4 bases, leaving 20 bases between the germline ends. The CDR3 coding sequence is TGTGCCAGCAGTCCCGAGGCGACAGGATTAACCACCGGGGAGCTGTTTTTT. This sequence encodes CASSPEATGLTTGELFF.

This clonotype was counted ten times or more. This chain joins TRBV7-6 and TRBJ2-3; the D is unclear. CDR3 size: 15 residues. V was shortened by 6 bases and J by 5 bases, with 18 bases between the two germline ends. Germline CDR1 is SGHVS and CDR2 is FNYEAQ. The CDR3 loop is CASSSYSELRDTQYF. The CDR3, as DNA: TGTGCCAGCAGTTCGTACTCGGAGTTAAGAGATACGCAGTATTTT.

This clonotype was seen at least ten times. The chain uses TRBV7-2 and TRBJ2-7, with D possibly TRBD1 on 5 matching bases. CDR1 is SGHTA and CDR2 is FQGNSA in the germline V gene. The CDR3 has 13 residues. With 3 bases removed from V and 3 bases from J, the gap between germline ends came to 9 bases. Here the CDR3 reads CASSLDNFYEQYF. The CDR3 DNA is TGTGCCAGCAGCTTGGACAACTTCTACGAGCAGTACTTC.

The V and J genes are TRBV12-3 or TRBV12-4 and TRBJ2-3, with a possible D match to TRBD1 (6 bases). This CDR3 has 15 residues. Deletions cut 1 base from V and 2 bases from J, with 10 bases between. Here the CDR3 reads CASSLEGVTTDTQYF. DNA of the CDR3: TGTGCCAGCAGTTTAGAGGGGGTGACCACAGATACGCAGTATTTT.

This clonotype was detected a few times. This rearrangement joins TRBV4-1 to TRBJ2-1, with a possible D match to TRBD2 (5 bases). Germline V lookup: CDR1 MGHRA, CDR2 YSYEKL. The CDR3 consists of 13 residues. The V end was cut by 1 base, the J end by 8 bases, with 9 bases between. Written as DNA, the CDR3 is TGCGCCAGCAGCCAAGGAGGGCCCGATGAGCAGTTCTTC. This gives the protein CASSQGGPDEQFF.

The sample holds many counts of this clonotype. This chain joins TRBV7-9 and TRBJ1-3; 7 bases line up with TRBD1. CDR1 is SEHNR and CDR2 is FQNEAQ in the germline V gene (reference sequence). The J segment lost 0 bases and the V segment lost 6 bases, leaving 11 bases of the junction unmatched. The CDR3 is made up of 17 amino acids. The CDR3 sequence: CASSLLPGTDSGNTIYF. The CDR3 nucleotides read TGTGCCAGCAGTCTCCTTCCCGGGACAGACTCTGGAAACACCATATATTTT.

The V call is TRBV6-2 or TRBV6-3, the J call TRBJ2-1; D may be TRBD1 (5 bases). CDR3 length equals 14 residues. CDR1 MNHEY and CDR2 SVGEGT come from the germline V gene. V dropped 2 bases and J dropped 5 bases, with 10 bases sitting between them. The CDR3 loop is CASSYRGPHNEQFF. The CDR3 DNA is TGTGCCAGCAGTTACAGGGGCCCTCACAATGAGCAGTTCTTC.

The rearrangement uses TRBV11-2 and TRBJ2-5; the D is unclear. The CDR3 contains 14 residues. Germline CDR1 and CDR2: SGHAT and FQNNGV. Trimming cost V 1 base and J 1 base, with 7 bases left between them. CDR3 region: CASSLGHIQETQYF. Here the CDR3 DNA reads TGTGCCAGCAGCTTAGGACATATCCAAGAGACCCAGTACTTC.

The V gene is TRBV27, the J gene TRBJ2-5; the match to TRBD2 covers 9 bases. The V segment lost 2 bases and the J segment 1 base; nucleotides outside the gene matches: 5. This CDR3 spans 16 amino acids. The germline V gene encodes CDR1 MNHEY and CDR2 SMNVEV (reference sequence). The CDR3 sequence is CASSLTRLAAQETQYF. CDR3 DNA: TGTGCCAGCAGTTTAACGAGACTAGCGGCCCAAGAGACCCAGTACTTC.

In regard to this clonotype: A much larger clone lies one base from this, so it may be a read error. Here the CDR3 omits its conserved ending phenylalanine or tryptophan, so a read error is the likely source. CDR3 in amino acids: CASSLAGGDEQFY. In DNA, the CDR3 is TGTGCCAGCAGCTTAGCAGGGGGAGATGAGCAGTTCTAC. The genes are TRBV7-3 and TRBJ2-1, with TRBD1 identical over 7 bases. Germline V gene lookup returns CDR1 SGHTA and CDR2 FQGTGA. The V gene end was trimmed by 2 bases and the J gene end by 8 bases; junction bases not matched to a gene: 3. The CDR3 loop spans 13 amino acids.